A single sample gave rise to the 9 T cell receptor beta chains below, sequenced in a study of blood T cell repertoires in COVID-19. Sequencing was performed with immunoSEQ multiplex PCR; in TCRdb, only in-frame clones are kept and a portion is missing. The sample has about 140,000 clones, roughly 86% seen once. The sequencing input was peripheral blood. These receptors were collected from an older woman with acute or convalescent COVID-19.

This rearrangement joins TRBV2 to TRBJ2-2; tentative D call: TRBD2 (5 bases). CDR1 is SNHLY and CDR2 is FYNNEI in the germline V gene. V dropped 7 bases and J dropped 3 bases, with 9 bases sitting between them. The CDR3 has 13 amino acids. The DNA for the CDR3 is TGTGCCAGCATCAGAGGGTACACCGGGGAGCTGTTTTTT. Amino acids: CASIRGYTGELFF.

The rearrangement uses TRBV5-1 and TRBJ2-7; TRBD2 aligns across 8 bases. The CDR3 loop spans 17 amino acids. The germline V gene encodes CDR1 SGHRS and CDR2 YFSETQ. The ends lost 3 bases at V and 3 bases at J; junction bases unmatched: 14. This CDR3 is CASSSQSGGGPYYEQYF. DNA for the CDR3: TGCGCCAGCAGCTCCCAGTCAGGCGGGGGGCCTTACTACGAGCAGTACTTC.

This chain connects TRBV4-1 to TRBJ2-7; D is uncertain. CDR3 size: 16 residues. The germline V gene encodes CDR1 MGHRA and CDR2 YSYEKL. V was trimmed by 1 base and J by 0 bases, leaving 13 bases between them. The CDR3 DNA follows: TGCGCCAGCAGCCAAGCGGGTCAGCCGAGCTCCTACGAGCAGTACTTC. Translated, it gives CASSQAGQPSSYEQYF.

The V and J genes are TRBV5-1 and TRBJ1-1; a possible D gene is TRBD1 (6 bases). There are 15 residues in the CDR3. Trimming left V 0 bases short and J 6 bases short, with 15 bases between. Germline V CDR1 and CDR2: SGHRS, YFSETQ. CDR3 nucleotides: TGCGCCAGCAGCTTGGGCTCAGGGGTACAGGCTGAAGCTTTCTTT. It yields the protein CASSLGSGVQAEAFF.

The rearrangement joins TRBV4-1 to TRBJ2-3, with 8 nucleotides matching TRBD2. The V segment lost 1 base and the J segment 0 bases; nucleotides outside the gene matches: 9. CDR1 and CDR2 (germline): MGHRA, YSYEKL. This CDR3 spans 18 amino acids. The CDR3 region has the DNA TGCGCCAGCAGCCAAGGACTCCGGGGGGGCCTCAGCACAGATACGCAGTATTTT. Translation: CASSQGLRGGLSTDTQYF.

The chain carries TRBV28 and TRBJ1-2, with 7 bases identical to TRBD1. Germline V CDR1 and CDR2: MDHEN, SYDVKM. The V and J ends lost 2 bases and 4 bases, in that order; junction bases with no gene match: 4. This CDR3 spans 14 amino acids. The CDR3 loop reads CASSLGDSLYGYTF. The CDR3 nucleotides are TGTGCCAGCAGTTTAGGGGACAGTCTCTATGGCTACACCTTC.

This chain connects TRBV10-3 to TRBJ1-1; D perhaps matches TRBD1 (5 bases). Trimming removed 6 bases from V and 8 bases from J, with 22 bases in between. CDR1 is ENHRY and CDR2 is SYGVKD in the germline V gene. The CDR3 extends over 15 amino acids. CDR3 in DNA: TGTGCCATCAGGGAACAGGTTTCACAGGCCCAGGAAGCTTTCTTT. This codes for CAIREQVSQAQEAFF.

This clone was seen a few times. The chain carries TRBV3-1 (or the pseudogene TRBV3-2) and TRBJ1-3, with TRBD1 matching 9 bases. Trimming removed 0 bases from V and 2 bases from J; junction bases left unmatched: 5. Germline lookup yields CDR1 LGHDT and CDR2 YNNKEL (reference sequence). This CDR3 is 17 amino acids long. In nucleotides, the CDR3 is TGTGCCAGCAGCCAAGAAGGGACAGGGCTGGCTGGAAACACCATATATTTT. It specifies CASSQEGTGLAGNTIYF.

The genes are TRBV5-1 and TRBJ2-7, with 8 positions matching TRBD2. The ends lost 0 bases at V and 2 bases at J; junction bases unmatched: 7. Germline-derived CDR1 and CDR2 are SGHRS and YFSETQ. This CDR3 region has 16 residues. CDR3 coding DNA: TGCGCCAGCAGCTTGGGAGGCGGGGGGTTGACCTACGAGCAGTACTTC. This gives the protein CASSLGGGGLTYEQYF.